The 21 T cell receptor beta chains reported below all come from one sample, sequenced in a study of blood T cell repertoires in COVID-19 (TCRdb year 2020). Libraries were constructed by the immunoSEQ multiplex PCR assay. TCRdb holds this immuneACCESS table with in-frame rearrangements only. Some clones are missing; in checked studies, unresolved V genes explain under half, and the rest has no known cause. The sample contains 100,000 or so clones, 91% of them found a single time. The ten largest clones represent 3.5% to 4.5% of the sample. The sample consisted of peripheral blood. Source of these receptors: a man between 18 and 29 years old with acute or convalescent COVID-19.

The chain links TRBV12-3 or TRBV12-4 to TRBJ1-1; D gene ambiguous. The CDR3 has 13 residues. V was cut by 7 bases and J by 0 bases, with 9 bases left in between. The CDR3 DNA reads TGTGCCAGCATCGCGCCTATGAACACTGAAGCTTTCTTT. Protein: CASIAPMNTEAFF.

This sequence joins TRBV5-1 and TRBJ1-2; TRBD1 might be the D (6 bases). V lost 2 bases, J lost 0 bases, and 11 bases lay in between. Looked up from germline, CDR1 is SGHRS and CDR2 is YFSETQ. This CDR3 contains 15 residues. CDR3 sequence (DNA): TGCGCCAGCAGCTTTCTGGGGGCTTCTAACTATGGCTACACCTTC. This encodes CASSFLGASNYGYTF.

The chain couples TRBV3-1 (or the pseudogene TRBV3-2) to TRBJ2-5; 7 bases are a match to TRBD2. The CDR3 covers 14 residues. Unmatched junction bases numbered 7, after V lost 4 bases and J lost 5 bases. Germline V gives CDR1 LGHDT, CDR2 YNNKEL (reference sequence). For the CDR3, the DNA is TGTGCCAGCAGCCCCCCCACTAGCGAGGAGACCCAGTACTTC. Protein sequence: CASSPPTSEETQYF.

This clone is a singleton in its sample. The V gene is TRBV18, the J gene TRBJ1-6; D ambiguous. The germline gives CDR1 KGHSH, CDR2 LQKENI. This CDR3 spans 15 amino acids. Trimming removed 3 bases from V and 6 bases from J, with 12 bases in between. The CDR3 coding sequence is TGTGCCAGCTCACCCCAAGGGAGGGTTAATTCACCCCTCCACTTT. This codes for CASSPQGRVNSPLHF.

The CDR3 nucleotides are TGCAGCGTTGAATTTGGACAGGCCTACGAGCAGTACTTC. This codes for CSVEFGQAYEQYF. The V and J genes are TRBV29-1 and TRBJ2-7; 7 positions agree with TRBD1. Germline-derived CDR1 and CDR2 are SQVTM and ANQGSEA. The J segment lost 2 bases and the V segment lost 2 bases, leaving 3 bases of the junction unmatched. The CDR3 has 13 amino acids.

This clone was seen a single time. The chain has TRBV19 and TRBJ1-1, with D possibly TRBD1 on 5 matching bases. The germline V and J ends were trimmed by 2 bases and 0 bases, with 10 bases remaining between them. The CDR3 is made up of 15 amino acids. Germline CDR1 reads LNHDA; CDR2 reads SQIVND (reference sequence). CDR3 in DNA: TGTGCCAGTAGTATACGGGGACTCATGAACACTGAAGCTTTCTTT. Its translation is CASSIRGLMNTEAFF.

The chain is built from TRBV19 and TRBJ1-5, with D perhaps matching TRBD1 (6 bases). The V gene lost 2 bases and the J gene lost 6 bases, with 14 bases spanning the gap. Germline V gene sequence: CDR1 LNHDA, CDR2 SQIVND (reference sequence). This CDR3 region has 15 residues. CDR3 bases: TGTGCCAGTAGTATATGGGCAGGGGAGTCTCAGCCCCAGCATTTT. Its protein is CASSIWAGESQPQHF. The variable domain in full, completed from reference TRBV19 and TRBJ1-5, reads DGGITQSPKYLFRKEGQNVTLSCEQNLNHDAMYWYRQDPGQGLRLIYYSQIVNDFQKGDIAEGYSVSREKKESFPLTVTSAQKNPTAFYLCASSIWAGESQPQHFGDGTRLSIL.

The chain couples TRBV30 to TRBJ1-1; weak D call: TRBD1 (5 bases). This CDR3 contains 14 residues. The V gene's germline CDR1 is GTSNPN and CDR2 SVGIG (reference sequence). V lost 6 bases to trimming and J lost 1 base, with 15 bases between them. The CDR3 DNA reads as TGTGCCTGTTCCAGGGAAATGAGGAACACTGAAGCTTTCTTT. Amino acid sequence: CACSREMRNTEAFF.

This chain joins TRBV5-1 and TRBJ2-5, with D tentatively TRBD1 (5 bases). V dropped 0 bases and J dropped 5 bases, with 11 bases sitting between them. This CDR3 has 14 residues. Germline V gives CDR1 SGHRS, CDR2 YFSETQ. The CDR3 spells CASSLGQLRETQYF. The CDR3, as DNA: TGCGCCAGCAGCTTGGGACAGCTAAGGGAGACCCAGTACTTC.

The V and J genes are TRBV3-1 (or the pseudogene TRBV3-2) and TRBJ1-2; 7 bases map to TRBD1. This CDR3 region has 14 residues. Germline V CDR1 and CDR2: LGHDT, YNNKEL (reference sequence). V shed 0 bases and J 8 bases; nucleotides not matched to a gene: 6. CDR3 DNA sequence: TGTGCCAGCAGCCAAGAAAGACAGGGATCCGGCTACACCTTC. Residues: CASSQERQGSGYTF.

The V gene is TRBV19, the J gene TRBJ2-1; 12 bases are shared with TRBD1. CDR3 size: 15 residues. Germline-derived CDR1 and CDR2 are LNHDA and SQIVND (reference sequence). Losses at the gene ends were 4 bases for V and 9 bases for J; bases not matched to a gene: 7. The CDR3 loop is CASSTPGQGAGEQFF. In DNA form, the CDR3 reads TGTGCCAGTAGTACCCCGGGACAGGGGGCGGGTGAGCAGTTCTTC.

This chain connects TRBV11-2 to TRBJ1-6; TRBD1 is a possible D gene (5 bases). The V gene lost 0 bases and the J gene lost 6 bases, with 9 bases spanning the gap. Germline assignment: CDR1 SGHAT and CDR2 FQNNGV. There are 15 residues in the CDR3. CDR3 coding DNA: TGTGCCAGCAGCTTAGAAGGGGTCCCTAATTCACCCCTCCACTTT. It encodes CASSLEGVPNSPLHF.

The chain couples TRBV9 to TRBJ1-2, with D tentatively TRBD1 (5 bases). The germline V gene has CDR1 SGDLS and CDR2 YYNGEE. V was clipped by 4 bases and J by 4 bases, with 11 bases between them. The CDR3 runs to 13 residues. The CDR3 sequence is CASSTPGGYGYTF. CDR3 DNA: TGTGCCAGCAGCACCCCCGGGGGCTATGGCTACACCTTC.

The V gene is TRBV5-1, the J gene TRBJ1-4; no reliable D call. V lost 3 bases, J lost 5 bases, and 11 bases lay in between. Per germline, CDR1 SGHRS and CDR2 YFSETQ. The CDR3 contains 14 residues. The chain's CDR3 is CASSSSPGNEKLFF. CDR3 sequence (DNA): TGCGCCAGCAGCTCGTCTCCCGGGAATGAAAAACTGTTTTTT.

This chain uses TRBV19 with TRBJ1-1; TRBD1 agrees at 7 bases. Trimming cost V 3 bases and J 0 bases; bases outside gene matches: 4. This CDR3 has 15 residues. CDR1 is LNHDA, CDR2 SQIVND, per germline (reference sequence). The CDR3 nucleotides are TGTGCCAGTAGTATCGGGACAGACATGAACACTGAAGCTTTCTTT. Its protein product is CASSIGTDMNTEAFF.

The chain couples TRBV10-1 to TRBJ2-3; TRBD2 matches at 7 bases. The germline CDR1 and CDR2 sequences are WNHNN and SYGVQD (reference sequence). After removal of 6 bases from V and 1 base from J, the junction contained 1 base not matched to a gene. This CDR3 is 13 amino acids long. CDR3 bases: TGCGCCAGCAGCCTAGCGGGCACAGATACGCAGTATTTT. As protein: CASSLAGTDTQYF.

This clone appeared once. The J gene is TRBJ1-1, the V gene TRBV24-1; 9 positions match TRBD1. The CDR3 runs 15 residues. V dropped 5 bases and J dropped 3; count of bases not matched to a gene: 6. Germline assignment: CDR1 KGHDR and CDR2 SFDVKD. This CDR3 is CATSGEGQGHTEAFF. DNA for the CDR3: TGTGCCACCAGTGGAGAAGGACAGGGGCACACTGAAGCTTTCTTT.

CDR3 bases: TGCGCCAGCAGCTTGGGCGTGCGGGGCTCCTACGAGCAGTACTTC. It specifies CASSLGVRGSYEQYF. The chain employs TRBV5-1 and TRBJ2-7, with D possibly TRBD2 on 6 matching bases. V was clipped by 0 bases and J by 0 bases, with 10 bases between them. The length of the CDR3 is 15 residues. The germline V gene has CDR1 SGHRS and CDR2 YFSETQ.

The gene calls are TRBV7-8 and TRBJ2-3; 8 positions match TRBD2. Unmatched junction bases numbered 4, after V lost 7 bases and J lost 4 bases. Germline V gene lookup returns CDR1 SGHVS and CDR2 FQNEAQ. CDR3 length: 13 amino acids. The CDR3 region is CASMGTRSDTQYF. In DNA, the CDR3 is TGTGCCAGCATGGGGACTAGATCAGATACGCAGTATTTT.

The chain recombines TRBV18 with TRBJ2-1; D gene unclear. V was clipped by 6 bases and J by 5 bases, with 8 bases between them. In germline, CDR1 is KGHSH, CDR2 LQKENI. This CDR3 is 12 amino acids long. The CDR3 region is CASSPPDNEQFF. CDR3 coding DNA: TGTGCCAGCTCTCCCCCAGACAATGAGCAGTTCTTC.

This clone appeared a single time. The chain joins TRBV7-2 to TRBJ2-7; 7 bases align to TRBD2. Germline CDR1 is SGHTA and CDR2 is FQGNSA. The V segment lost 7 bases and the J segment 4 bases; nucleotides outside the gene matches: 4. The CDR3 length is 12 residues. The CDR3 sequence: CASTSGGYEQYF. CDR3 in DNA: TGTGCCAGCACCTCGGGGGGATACGAGCAGTACTTC.